The 5 T cell receptor beta chains in this list originate from one sample, sequenced in a study of CD8+CD57+ T cells in acquired aplastic anemia (dated by TCRdb to 2016 to 2019). TCRdb shows the sequencer as Illumina HiSeq 2000. Genomic DNA served as template for TCR beta VDJ combination and CDR3 sequence profiling. TCRdb ran its own pipeline on the public reads, namely fastp trimming at Q25 and MiXCR clone calling, and kept in-frame beta chains. For every CDR3 protein sequence, its rows merge into one entry that carries the most common genes and DNA. This sample is represented by some 170,000 distinct CDR3 sequences; over 55% of them were singletons. The top ten hold under 60% of the sample. The patients picked for sequencing were ones in whom flow cytometry had shown an expansion of CD8+CD57+ cells. The source material was sorted CD4+, CD8+, or CD8+CD57+ T cells (not recorded which) from PBMCs. These receptors all stem from a human donor with aplastic anemia.

In its sample, this clonotype was seen a few times. A read error may produce the germline difference seen at one junction end. This chain uses TRBV7-2 with TRBJ2-7; D may be TRBD1 (5 bases). Germline V lookup: CDR1 SGHTA, CDR2 FQGNSA. The CDR3 contains 14 residues. The CDR3 spells CASTLVSGTYEQYF. The CDR3 DNA sequence: TGTGCCAGCACCTTAGTGTCAGGGACCTACGAGCAGTACTTC.

This rearrangement joins TRBV4-2 to TRBJ2-7, with TRBD2 matching 11 bases. Germline lookup yields CDR1 LGHNA and CDR2 YNFKEQ. The CDR3 consists of 18 residues. V shed 4 bases and J 6 bases; nucleotides not matched to a gene: 17. The DNA of the CDR3 is TGTGCCAGCAGCCCGGCCGAGTCGGGACTAGCGGTCCTCCCCGAGCAGTACTTC. This translates into CASSPAESGLAVLPEQYF.

The chain combines TRBV11-3 with TRBJ2-7, with D maybe TRBD1 (6 bases). Trimming removed 1 base from V and 5 bases from J, with 18 bases in between. The CDR3 length is 16 residues. The germline V gene has CDR1 SGHNT and CDR2 YENEEA. The CDR3 DNA reads as TGTGCCAGCAGCTTAGTGGGGCAGGGGAAGAGCAACGAGCAGTACTTC. It yields the protein CASSLVGQGKSNEQYF.

This clonotype was seen only a few times. This chain links TRBV9 with TRBJ1-2; TRBD1 might be the D (5 bases). Trimming took 0 bases from V and 8 from J, leaving 14 bases between them. This CDR3 is 14 amino acids long. Germline CDR1 is SGDLS and CDR2 is YYNGEE. Here the CDR3 reads CASSVAGGESGYTF. Written as DNA, the CDR3 is TGTGCCAGCAGCGTAGCCGGGGGGGAGAGCGGCTACACCTTC.

V and J are TRBV20-1 and TRBJ2-7; 7 bases match TRBD1. Germline V lookup: CDR1 DFQATT, CDR2 SNEGSKA (reference sequence). This CDR3 region has 13 residues. The ends lost 5 bases at V and 4 bases at J; junction bases unmatched: 8. The CDR3 is CSASTGPGYEQYF. CDR3 DNA: TGCAGTGCTTCGACAGGGCCTGGTTACGAGCAGTACTTC.